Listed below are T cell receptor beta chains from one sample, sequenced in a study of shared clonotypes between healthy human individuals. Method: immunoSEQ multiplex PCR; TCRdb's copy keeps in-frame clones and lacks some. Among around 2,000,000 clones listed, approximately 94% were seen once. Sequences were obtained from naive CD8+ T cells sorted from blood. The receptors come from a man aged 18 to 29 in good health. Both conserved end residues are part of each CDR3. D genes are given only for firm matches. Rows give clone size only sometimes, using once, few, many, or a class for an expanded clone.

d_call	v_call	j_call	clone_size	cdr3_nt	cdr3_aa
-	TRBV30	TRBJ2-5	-	TGTGCCTGGACCTTGATGGGCCCCCAAGAGACCCAGTACTTC	CAWTLMGPQETQYF
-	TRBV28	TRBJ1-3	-	TGTGCCAGCAGTTTCCCGGATCCCGAGGACACCATATATTTT	CASSFPDPEDTIYF
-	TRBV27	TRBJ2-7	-	TGTGCCAGCAGTTTATTCTGGGGTGGGGCCTACGAGCAGTACTTC	CASSLFWGGAYEQYF
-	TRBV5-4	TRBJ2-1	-	TGTGCCAGCAGCTTGGTCCACAATGAGCAGTTCTTC	CASSLVHNEQFF
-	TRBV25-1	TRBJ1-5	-	TGTGCCAGCAGGGGCACCGGGGGGAATCAGCCCCAGCATTTT	CASRGTGGNQPQHF
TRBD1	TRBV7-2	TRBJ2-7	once	TGTGCCAGCAGCTCGGACAGGGGAAGATCCTACGAGCAGTACTTC	CASSSDRGRSYEQYF
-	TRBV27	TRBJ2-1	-	TGTGCCAGCAGTTTTCTGGTGCCCTACAATGAGCAGTTCTTC	CASSFLVPYNEQFF
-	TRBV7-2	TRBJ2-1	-	TGTGCCAGCAGCTTAGGACCGGGAGAAAACAATGAGCAGTTCTTC	CASSLGPGENNEQFF
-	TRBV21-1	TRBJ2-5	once	TGTGCCAGCAGCTCTCACTACCGGGCCCCAGGTGAGACCCAGTACTTC	CASSSHYRAPGETQYF
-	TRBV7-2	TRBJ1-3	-	TGTGCCAGCAGCTTATATTCTGGAAACACCATATATTTT	CASSLYSGNTIYF
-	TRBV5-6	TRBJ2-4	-	TGTGCCAGCAGCTTCAGTTTAGCCAAAAACATTCAGTACTTC	CASSFSLAKNIQYF
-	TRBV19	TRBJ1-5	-	TGTGCCAGTAGTATCAGGGGAGAGGAGCCCCAGCATTTT	CASSIRGEEPQHF
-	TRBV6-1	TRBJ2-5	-	TGTGCCAGCATTACCAGGGGCCACCAAGAGACCCAGTACTTC	CASITRGHQETQYF
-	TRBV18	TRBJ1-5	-	TGTGCCAGCTCATCCGATAGCAATCAGCCCCAGCATTTT	CASSSDSNQPQHF
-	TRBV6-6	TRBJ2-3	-	TGTGCCAGCAGAGGGGATTCTAGCACAGATACGCAGTATTTT	CASRGDSSTDTQYF
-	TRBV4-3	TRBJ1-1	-	TGCGCCAGCAGCCAAGATGGGACCGAAGCTTTCTTT	CASSQDGTEAFF
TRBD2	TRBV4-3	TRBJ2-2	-	TGCGCCAGCAGCCAGGTACCCAGCGGGGTGAACACCGGGGAGCTGTTTTTT	CASSQVPSGVNTGELFF
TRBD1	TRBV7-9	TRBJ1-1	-	TGTGCCAGCAGCTTTCGACAGGGGGGCGGCACTGAAGCTTTCTTT	CASSFRQGGGTEAFF
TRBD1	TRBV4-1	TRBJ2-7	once	TGCGCCAGCGGACTCCGGGACAGGGTCTACGAGCAGTACTTC	CASGLRDRVYEQYF
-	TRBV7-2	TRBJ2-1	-	TGTGCCAGCAGCTTTGATGGGGTGTTGGCCTACAATGAGCAGTTCTTC	CASSFDGVLAYNEQFF
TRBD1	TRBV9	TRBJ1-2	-	TGTGCCAGCAGCACCGGGACAGGAGGGGACGACGGCTACACCTTC	CASSTGTGGDDGYTF
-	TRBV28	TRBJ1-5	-	TGTGCCAGCGAGGGGACACTCCCTGTGGGCAATCAGCCCCAGCATTTT	CASEGTLPVGNQPQHF
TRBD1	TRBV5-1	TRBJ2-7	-	TGCGCCAGCAGCTTGGCTCAGGGGGCGTTCTACGAGCAGTACTTC	CASSLAQGAFYEQYF
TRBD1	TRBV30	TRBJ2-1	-	TGTGCCTGCCAGGGGGTGGATGAGCAGTTCTTC	CACQGVDEQFF
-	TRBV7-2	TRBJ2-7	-	TGTGCCAGCAGCTACAGGTACCGGGACGGAACCTACGAGCAGTACTTC	CASSYRYRDGTYEQYF
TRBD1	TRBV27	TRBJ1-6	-	TGTGCCAGCAGTACCATACAGGGGTATAATTCACCCCTCCACTTT	CASSTIQGYNSPLHF
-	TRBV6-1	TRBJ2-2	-	TGTGCCAGCCGCGGACTCGGGGACGGGGAGCTGTTTTTT	CASRGLGDGELFF
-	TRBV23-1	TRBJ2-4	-	TGCGCCAGCAGTCAATCGAGCCTGAGGAGGGTTAAGGCCAAAAACATTCAGTACTTC	CASSQSSLRRVKAKNIQYF
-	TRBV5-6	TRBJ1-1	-	TGTGCCAGCAGCTTGAGGACTGAAGCTTTCTTT	CASSLRTEAFF
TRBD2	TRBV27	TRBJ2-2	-	TGTGCCAGCACCCTAAGGACTAGCGGGGACGGGGAGCTGTTTTTT	CASTLRTSGDGELFF
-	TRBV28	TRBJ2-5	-	TGTGCCAGCGAGACCCCGGTTCAAGAGACCCAGTACTTC	CASETPVQETQYF
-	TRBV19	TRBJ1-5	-	TGTGCCAGTAGTGTGGGGGCGCAGCCCCAGCATTTT	CASSVGAQPQHF
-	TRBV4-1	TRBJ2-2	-	TGCGCCAGCAGCCCCCCCACCGGGGAGCTGTTTTTT	CASSPPTGELFF
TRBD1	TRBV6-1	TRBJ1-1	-	TGTGCCAGCAGTGAAGGGGCAGGGGGATTGAGAATTGAAGCTTTCTTT	CASSEGAGGLRIEAFF
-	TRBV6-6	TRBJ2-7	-	TGTGCCAGCTCAGACAGCCCCTACGAGCAGTACTTC	CASSDSPYEQYF
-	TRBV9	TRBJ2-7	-	TGTGCCAGCAGCCCTGGGGCCCAGGCCACGGAGCAGTACTTC	CASSPGAQATEQYF
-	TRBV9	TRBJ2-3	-	TGTGCCAGCAGCGAGACTCAAGCAGATACAGATACGCAGTATTTT	CASSETQADTDTQYF